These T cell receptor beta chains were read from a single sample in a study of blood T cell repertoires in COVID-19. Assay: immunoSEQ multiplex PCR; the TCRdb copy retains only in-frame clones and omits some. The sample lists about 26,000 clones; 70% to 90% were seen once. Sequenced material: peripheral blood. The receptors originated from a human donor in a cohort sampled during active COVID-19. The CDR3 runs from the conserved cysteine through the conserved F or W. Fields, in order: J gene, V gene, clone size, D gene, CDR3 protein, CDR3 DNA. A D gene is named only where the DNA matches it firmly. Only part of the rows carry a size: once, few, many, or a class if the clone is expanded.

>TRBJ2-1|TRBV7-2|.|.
CASSLGGGGEGEQFF
TGTGCCAGCAGCTTAGGTGGAGGGGGCGAGGGTGAGCAGTTCTTC
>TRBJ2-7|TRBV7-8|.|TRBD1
CASSPAQGSYEQYF
TGTGCCAGCAGCCCTGCACAGGGGAGCTACGAGCAGTACTTC
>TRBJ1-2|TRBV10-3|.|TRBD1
CAISDLPGRGNYGYTF
TGTGCCATCAGTGACCTACCGGGCAGGGGGAACTATGGCTACACCTTC
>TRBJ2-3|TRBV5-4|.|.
CASSLPGDGSDTQYF
TGTGCCAGCAGCTTGCCGGGGGATGGTTCTGATACGCAGTATTTT
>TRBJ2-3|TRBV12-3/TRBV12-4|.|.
CASSLGEDTQYF
TGTGCCAGCAGTTTAGGCGAGGATACGCAGTATTTT
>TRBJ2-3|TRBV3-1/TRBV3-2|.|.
CASSQVLAGVDTQYF
TGTGCCAGCAGCCAAGTTCTGGCGGGTGTGGATACGCAGTATTTT
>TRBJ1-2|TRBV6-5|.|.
CAIALEGYYGYTF
TGTGCCATCGCTCTCGAGGGCTACTATGGCTACACCTTC
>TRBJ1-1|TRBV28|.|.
CASSTGQFNTEAFF
TGTGCCAGCAGCACAGGACAATTTAACACTGAAGCTTTCTTT
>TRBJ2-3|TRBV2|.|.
CASSSQTPDTQYF
TGTGCCAGCAGTTCCCAAACACCAGATACGCAGTATTTT
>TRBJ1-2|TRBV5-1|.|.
CASSLGGGPREGYTF
TGCGCCAGCAGCTTGGGGGGCGGCCCCCGAGAAGGCTACACCTTC
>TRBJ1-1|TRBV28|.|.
CASSSDFFEAFF
TGTGCCAGCAGTTCCGACTTTTTTGAAGCTTTCTTT
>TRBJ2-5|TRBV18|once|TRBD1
CASSRGQRETQYF
TGTGCCAGCTCACGGGGACAGAGAGAGACCCAGTACTTC
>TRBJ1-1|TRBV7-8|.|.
CASSFDWRSTEAFF
TGTGCCAGCAGCTTCGATTGGAGAAGCACTGAAGCTTTCTTT
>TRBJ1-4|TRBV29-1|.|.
CSVGGQTEKLFF
TGCAGCGTTGGTGGACAGACGGAAAAACTGTTTTTT
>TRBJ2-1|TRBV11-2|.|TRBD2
CASSVGTSGSNEQFF
TGTGCCAGCAGCGTCGGGACTAGCGGGAGCAATGAGCAGTTCTTC